Listed below are T cell receptor beta chains from one sample, sequenced in a study of blood T cell repertoires in COVID-19. This table comes from immunoSEQ multiplex PCR, and its TCRdb copy is limited to in-frame clones, with some not included. The data contain about 80,000 clones, approximately 80% of them seen just once; the ten biggest clones take up under 45%. The sample taken for sequencing was peripheral blood. The receptor source for this set is a woman between 65 and 79 years old with acute or convalescent COVID-19. Each CDR3 is given with its conserved first and last residue. The order of the fields is V gene, J gene, CDR3 length, D gene, clone size, CDR3 protein, CDR3 DNA. The D gene is left open where the match is weak. Clone size is stated in some rows and not others, as once, few, many or a class when expanded.

V gene: TRBV7-2; J gene: TRBJ2-1; CDR3 length: 15; D gene: TRBD1; clone size: NA; CDR3 protein: CASSNGQGGIYEQFF; CDR3 DNA: TGTGCCAGCAGCAACGGACAGGGGGGGATTTATGAGCAGTTCTTC
V gene: TRBV5-6; J gene: TRBJ1-4; CDR3 length: 16; D gene: TRBD1; clone size: NA; CDR3 protein: CASSLADRAVSEKLFF; CDR3 DNA: TGTGCCAGCAGCTTGGCAGACAGGGCAGTGTCAGAAAAACTGTTTTTT
V gene: TRBV7-9; J gene: TRBJ1-4; CDR3 length: 11; D gene: NA; clone size: NA; CDR3 protein: CASSHSEKLFF; CDR3 DNA: TGTGCCAGCAGCCACAGTGAAAAACTGTTTTTT
V gene: TRBV9; J gene: TRBJ2-3; CDR3 length: 15; D gene: NA; clone size: NA; CDR3 protein: CASSLGLQYTDTQYF; CDR3 DNA: TGTGCCAGCAGCCTAGGGCTCCAGTACACAGATACGCAGTATTTT
V gene: TRBV27; J gene: TRBJ2-5; CDR3 length: 13; D gene: TRBD1; clone size: NA; CDR3 protein: CASRGTVQETQYF; CDR3 DNA: TGTGCCAGCAGGGGGACAGTACAAGAGACCCAGTACTTC
V gene: TRBV9; J gene: TRBJ2-1; CDR3 length: 13; D gene: NA; clone size: NA; CDR3 protein: CASSERLDNEQFF; CDR3 DNA: TGTGCCAGCAGCGAACGACTTGACAATGAGCAGTTCTTC
V gene: TRBV7-9; J gene: TRBJ1-3; CDR3 length: 14; D gene: NA; clone size: NA; CDR3 protein: CASSLTGGGNTIYF; CDR3 DNA: TGTGCCAGCAGCTTAACGGGGGGCGGAAACACCATATATTTT
V gene: TRBV18; J gene: TRBJ1-6; CDR3 length: 15; D gene: NA; clone size: NA; CDR3 protein: CASSRGLEGNSPLHF; CDR3 DNA: TGTGCCAGCTCACGAGGACTTGAGGGTAACTCACCCCTCCACTTT
V gene: TRBV5-1; J gene: TRBJ2-7; CDR3 length: 18; D gene: TRBD2; clone size: NA; CDR3 protein: CASSSGTSGRSSIHEQYF; CDR3 DNA: TGCGCCAGCAGCTCGGGGACTAGCGGGAGATCAAGTATCCACGAGCAGTACTTC
V gene: TRBV10-3; J gene: TRBJ2-2; CDR3 length: 18; D gene: TRBD1; clone size: NA; CDR3 protein: CAISEFRQTGADTGELFF; CDR3 DNA: TGTGCCATCAGTGAGTTTCGCCAGACAGGGGCCGACACCGGGGAGCTGTTTTTT
V gene: TRBV3-1/TRBV3-2; J gene: TRBJ2-3; CDR3 length: 16; D gene: NA; clone size: NA; CDR3 protein: CASSQMSGEGTDTQYF; CDR3 DNA: TGTGCCAGCAGCCAAATGTCGGGGGAGGGCACAGATACGCAGTATTTT
V gene: TRBV14; J gene: TRBJ1-1; CDR3 length: 16; D gene: NA; clone size: many; CDR3 protein: CASSQYRGLGDTEAFF; CDR3 DNA: TGTGCCAGCAGCCAATACCGGGGACTGGGGGACACTGAAGCTTTCTTT
V gene: TRBV7-8; J gene: TRBJ2-7; CDR3 length: 16; D gene: NA; clone size: NA; CDR3 protein: CASSNQLGGSPYEQYF; CDR3 DNA: TGTGCCAGCAGCAACCAGCTTGGGGGGAGTCCTTACGAGCAGTACTTC
V gene: TRBV5-6; J gene: TRBJ1-1; CDR3 length: 13; D gene: NA; clone size: NA; CDR3 protein: CAGGTDLNSEAFF; CDR3 DNA: TGTGCCGGGGGGACCGATCTGAACTCTGAAGCTTTCTTT
V gene: TRBV2; J gene: TRBJ1-1; CDR3 length: 13; D gene: NA; clone size: NA; CDR3 protein: CANSREMNTEAFF; CDR3 DNA: TGTGCCAACTCCCGGGAGATGAACACTGAAGCTTTCTTT
V gene: TRBV19; J gene: TRBJ2-2; CDR3 length: 15; D gene: NA; clone size: NA; CDR3 protein: CASTGLVAGAGELFF; CDR3 DNA: TGTGCCAGTACGGGTCTAGTGGCGGGCGCCGGGGAGCTGTTTTTT
V gene: TRBV6-1; J gene: TRBJ1-5; CDR3 length: 15; D gene: TRBD1; clone size: NA; CDR3 protein: CASSEGGTEYQPQHF; CDR3 DNA: TGTGCCAGCAGTGAAGGAGGGACAGAGTATCAGCCCCAGCATTTT
V gene: TRBV7-3; J gene: TRBJ2-3; CDR3 length: 13; D gene: NA; clone size: once; CDR3 protein: CASSFPGTDTQYF; CDR3 DNA: TGTGCCAGCAGCTTCCCCGGCACAGATACGCAGTATTTT
V gene: TRBV7-2; J gene: TRBJ1-2; CDR3 length: 15; D gene: NA; clone size: NA; CDR3 protein: CASSPSAPGSGGYTF; CDR3 DNA: TGTGCCAGCAGCCCCTCCGCCCCAGGGTCCGGTGGCTACACCTTC
V gene: TRBV2; J gene: TRBJ2-1; CDR3 length: 15; D gene: TRBD2; clone size: NA; CDR3 protein: CASSPGTSVTNEQFF; CDR3 DNA: TGTGCCAGCAGTCCCGGGACTAGTGTCACTAATGAGCAGTTCTTC
V gene: TRBV19; J gene: TRBJ2-7; CDR3 length: 15; D gene: TRBD1; clone size: NA; CDR3 protein: CASSTSGTGPYEQYF; CDR3 DNA: TGTGCCAGTAGTACCTCCGGGACAGGGCCCTACGAGCAGTACTTC
V gene: TRBV6-4; J gene: TRBJ1-2; CDR3 length: 11; D gene: NA; clone size: NA; CDR3 protein: CATRREYGYTF; CDR3 DNA: TGTGCCACCAGGAGGGAGTATGGCTACACCTTC
V gene: TRBV2; J gene: TRBJ2-2; CDR3 length: 14; D gene: NA; clone size: NA; CDR3 protein: CASSRTLNTGELFF; CDR3 DNA: TGTGCCAGCAGTCGGACTCTGAACACCGGGGAGCTGTTTTTT
V gene: TRBV5-1; J gene: TRBJ1-2; CDR3 length: 15; D gene: TRBD1; clone size: once; CDR3 protein: CASSLGDRGTRGYTF; CDR3 DNA: TGCGCCAGCAGCTTGGGGGACAGGGGAACTCGCGGCTACACCTTC
V gene: TRBV11-2; J gene: TRBJ2-1; CDR3 length: 15; D gene: TRBD2; clone size: NA; CDR3 protein: CASSLGLAGGWEQFF; CDR3 DNA: TGTGCCAGCAGCTTAGGACTAGCGGGAGGCTGGGAGCAGTTCTTC
V gene: TRBV6-5; J gene: TRBJ2-7; CDR3 length: 15; D gene: NA; clone size: NA; CDR3 protein: CASSISRGFGDEQYF; CDR3 DNA: TGTGCCAGCAGCATATCCAGGGGTTTCGGGGACGAGCAGTACTTC
V gene: TRBV2; J gene: TRBJ2-2; CDR3 length: 11; D gene: NA; clone size: NA; CDR3 protein: CAINTPGELFF; CDR3 DNA: TGTGCCATTAATACACCCGGGGAGCTGTTTTTT
V gene: TRBV30; J gene: TRBJ2-7; CDR3 length: 16; D gene: TRBD2; clone size: NA; CDR3 protein: CAWRGRGNRRNYEQYF; CDR3 DNA: TGTGCCTGGAGAGGGAGGGGAAACCGTCGAAACTACGAGCAGTACTTC
V gene: TRBV7-2; J gene: TRBJ1-2; CDR3 length: 14; D gene: NA; clone size: NA; CDR3 protein: CASSSWGGNYGYTF; CDR3 DNA: TGTGCCAGCAGCTCATGGGGGGGGAACTATGGCTACACCTTC
V gene: TRBV19; J gene: TRBJ1-2; CDR3 length: 15; D gene: NA; clone size: NA; CDR3 protein: CASKNAAALTAGYTF; CDR3 DNA: TGTGCCAGTAAAAACGCGGCGGCATTGACCGCCGGCTACACCTTC
V gene: TRBV3-1/TRBV3-2; J gene: TRBJ2-2; CDR3 length: 16; D gene: NA; clone size: NA; CDR3 protein: CASSQGSEGFAGELFF; CDR3 DNA: TGTGCCAGCAGCCAAGGGTCGGAGGGATTCGCCGGGGAGCTGTTTTTT
V gene: TRBV7-8; J gene: TRBJ2-3; CDR3 length: 17; D gene: NA; clone size: NA; CDR3 protein: CASSLDRWRGGTDTQYF; CDR3 DNA: TGTGCCAGCAGCTTAGATAGATGGCGAGGCGGGACAGATACGCAGTATTTT
V gene: TRBV5-5; J gene: TRBJ2-1; CDR3 length: 12; D gene: NA; clone size: NA; CDR3 protein: CASSFQGNEQFF; CDR3 DNA: TGTGCCAGCAGCTTCCAGGGGAATGAGCAGTTCTTC
V gene: TRBV19; J gene: TRBJ1-5; CDR3 length: 14; D gene: NA; clone size: NA; CDR3 protein: CASSIGRVDQPQHF; CDR3 DNA: TGTGCCAGTAGTATTGGCAGGGTGGATCAGCCCCAGCATTTT
V gene: TRBV7-2; J gene: TRBJ2-2; CDR3 length: 16; D gene: NA; clone size: NA; CDR3 protein: CASSLGSGIGGGELFF; CDR3 DNA: TGTGCCAGCAGCTTAGGATCCGGGATCGGTGGCGGGGAGCTGTTTTTT
V gene: TRBV5-1; J gene: TRBJ1-2; CDR3 length: 15; D gene: NA; clone size: NA; CDR3 protein: CASSSGPDSPGGYTF; CDR3 DNA: TGCGCCAGCAGCTCGGGACCGGACAGCCCTGGGGGCTACACCTTC
V gene: TRBV4-1; J gene: TRBJ2-7; CDR3 length: 18; D gene: TRBD2; clone size: NA; CDR3 protein: CASSQDRASGILKWEQYF; CDR3 DNA: TGCGCCAGCAGCCAAGATCGGGCTAGCGGGATTTTAAAGTGGGAGCAGTACTTC
V gene: TRBV28; J gene: TRBJ2-1; CDR3 length: 20; D gene: TRBD2; clone size: once; CDR3 protein: CASSLSFFMTSGRAGNEQFF; CDR3 DNA: TGTGCCAGCAGCCTTTCGTTTTTTATGACTAGCGGGAGGGCCGGCAATGAGCAGTTCTTC
V gene: TRBV18; J gene: TRBJ1-1; CDR3 length: 13; D gene: NA; clone size: NA; CDR3 protein: CASSPPGGDGAFF; CDR3 DNA: TGTGCCAGCTCACCACCGGGGGGAGACGGAGCTTTCTTT
V gene: TRBV12-5; J gene: TRBJ2-2; CDR3 length: 17; D gene: NA; clone size: few; CDR3 protein: CASGLGPTGSNTGELFF; CDR3 DNA: TGTGCTAGTGGTTTGGGACCGACGGGATCGAACACCGGGGAGCTGTTTTTT
V gene: TRBV19; J gene: TRBJ1-2; CDR3 length: 14; D gene: NA; clone size: NA; CDR3 protein: CASSQYRDDYGYTF; CDR3 DNA: TGTGCCAGTAGCCAGTACAGGGATGACTATGGCTACACCTTC
V gene: TRBV18; J gene: TRBJ2-1; CDR3 length: 13; D gene: NA; clone size: NA; CDR3 protein: CASSPRNGDEQFF; CDR3 DNA: TGTGCCAGCTCACCTCGAAACGGGGATGAGCAGTTCTTC
V gene: TRBV29-1; J gene: TRBJ2-7; CDR3 length: 12; D gene: NA; clone size: NA; CDR3 protein: CSVGGDGYEQYF; CDR3 DNA: TGCAGCGTTGGGGGGGACGGCTACGAGCAGTACTTC
V gene: TRBV30; J gene: TRBJ1-5; CDR3 length: 13; D gene: NA; clone size: NA; CDR3 protein: CAWSVESNQPQHF; CDR3 DNA: TGTGCCTGGAGTGTTGAGTCCAATCAGCCCCAGCATTTT
V gene: TRBV6-6; J gene: TRBJ2-7; CDR3 length: 14; D gene: NA; clone size: NA; CDR3 protein: CASSYSGQSYEQYF; CDR3 DNA: TGTGCCAGCAGTTACTCGGGACAATCCTACGAGCAGTACTTC
V gene: TRBV2; J gene: TRBJ1-5; CDR3 length: 14; D gene: NA; clone size: NA; CDR3 protein: CASGRLLGNQPQHF; CDR3 DNA: TGTGCCAGCGGGAGACTTCTTGGGAATCAGCCCCAGCATTTT
V gene: TRBV7-9; J gene: TRBJ1-1; CDR3 length: 13; D gene: NA; clone size: NA; CDR3 protein: CASSFGDNTEAFF; CDR3 DNA: TGTGCCAGCAGCTTTGGAGATAACACTGAAGCTTTCTTT
V gene: TRBV5-1; J gene: TRBJ2-3; CDR3 length: 15; D gene: TRBD1; clone size: NA; CDR3 protein: CASSLDGTETDTQYF; CDR3 DNA: TGCGCCAGCAGCTTGGATGGGACAGAAACAGATACGCAGTATTTT
V gene: TRBV5-4; J gene: TRBJ2-1; CDR3 length: 19; D gene: TRBD2; clone size: NA; CDR3 protein: CASSPDGGPLAGVVNEQFF; CDR3 DNA: TGTGCCAGCAGCCCAGACGGGGGGCCCCTAGCGGGAGTTGTAAATGAGCAGTTCTTC